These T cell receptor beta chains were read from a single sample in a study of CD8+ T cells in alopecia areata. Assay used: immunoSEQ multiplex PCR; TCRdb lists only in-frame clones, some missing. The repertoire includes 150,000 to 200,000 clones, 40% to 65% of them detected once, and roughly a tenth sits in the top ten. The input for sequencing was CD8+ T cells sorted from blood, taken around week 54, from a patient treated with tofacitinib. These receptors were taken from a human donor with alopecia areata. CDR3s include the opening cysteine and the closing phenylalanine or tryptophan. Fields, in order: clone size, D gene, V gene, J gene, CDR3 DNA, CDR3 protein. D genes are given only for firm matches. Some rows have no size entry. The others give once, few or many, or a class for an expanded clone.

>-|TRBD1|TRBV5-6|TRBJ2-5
TGTGCCAGCAGCTTCTACCGGGACAGGGGGCCGGAGACCCAGTACTTC
CASSFYRDRGPETQYF
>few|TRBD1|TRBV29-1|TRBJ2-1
TGCAGCGGGGGGACAGGGGGCTTGTACAATGAGCAGTTCTTC
CSGGTGGLYNEQFF
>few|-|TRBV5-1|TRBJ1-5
TGCGCCAGCAGCTTGGACGGGAATAGCAATCAGCCCCAGCATTTT
CASSLDGNSNQPQHF
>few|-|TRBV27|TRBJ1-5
TGTGCCAGCAGCAATCAGGGATCTCAGCCCCAGCATTTT
CASSNQGSQPQHF
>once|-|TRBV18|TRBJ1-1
TGTGCCAGCTCACCACACTCCGGGACACTCCTGGACACTGAAGCTTTCTTT
CASSPHSGTLLDTEAFF
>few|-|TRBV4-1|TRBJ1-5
TGCGCCAGCAGCCCAACGGGAGGGGTCTTCAATCAGCCCCAGCATTTT
CASSPTGGVFNQPQHF
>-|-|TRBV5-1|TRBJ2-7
TGCGCCAGTGGGACGGGCGACTACGAGCAGTACTTC
CASGTGDYEQYF
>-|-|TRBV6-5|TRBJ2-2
TGTGCCAGCAGTCAGGGACTGACCGGGGAGCTGTTTTTT
CASSQGLTGELFF
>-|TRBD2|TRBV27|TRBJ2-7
TGTGCCAGCAGTCCTCCTGGACTAGCGGGGGTAGAGCAGTACTTC
CASSPPGLAGVEQYF
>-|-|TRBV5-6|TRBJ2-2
TGTGCCAGCAGCTTAAACACCGGGGAGCTGTTTTTT
CASSLNTGELFF
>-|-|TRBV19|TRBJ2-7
TGTGCCAGTAGTATAGATCTCAAGGTTGACGAGCAGTACTTC
CASSIDLKVDEQYF
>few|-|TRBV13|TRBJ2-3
TGTGCCAGCAGCCTCCTCGGGGATACGCAGTATTTT
CASSLLGDTQYF
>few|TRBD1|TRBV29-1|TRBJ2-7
TGCAGCGTAGCCGGGACAGCCTCCGAGCAGTACTTC
CSVAGTASEQYF
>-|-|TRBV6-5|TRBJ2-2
TGTGCCAGCAGTGACTCGACAGGGAACACCGGGGAGCTGTTTTTT
CASSDSTGNTGELFF
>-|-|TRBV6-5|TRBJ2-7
TGTGCCAGCAGTTACTCGGGGCAGACCAACGAGCAGTACTTC
CASSYSGQTNEQYF
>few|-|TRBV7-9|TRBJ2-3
TGTGCCAGCAGCTTAAGCGTCGGGTCAGATACGCAGTATTTT
CASSLSVGSDTQYF
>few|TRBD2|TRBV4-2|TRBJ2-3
TGTGCCAGCAGCCAAGATATGGCTAGCGGGGATCATACGCAGTATTTT
CASSQDMASGDHTQYF
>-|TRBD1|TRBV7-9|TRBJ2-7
TGTGCCAGCAGCTACAGGGGGCTGGACTACGAGCAGTACTTC
CASSYRGLDYEQYF
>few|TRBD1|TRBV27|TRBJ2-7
TGTGCCAGCAGCCGCATTACTCGGGACAGGGGCCCCAACGAGCAGTACTTC
CASSRITRDRGPNEQYF
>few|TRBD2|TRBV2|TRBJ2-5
TGTGCCAGCAGCTCCGGGTGGATAGAAGCGGGGGGCTCCCAAGAGACCCAGTACTTC
CASSSGWIEAGGSQETQYF
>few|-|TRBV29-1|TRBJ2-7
TGCAGCGTTGTCACAAGGGACAACTACGAGCAGTACTTC
CSVVTRDNYEQYF
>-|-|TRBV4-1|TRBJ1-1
TGCGCCAGCAGCCACGGGGCAGTGAACACTGAAGCTTTCTTT
CASSHGAVNTEAFF
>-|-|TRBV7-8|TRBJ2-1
TGTGCCAGCAGCTTAGGGACTTTTACCTACAATGAGCAGTTCTTC
CASSLGTFTYNEQFF
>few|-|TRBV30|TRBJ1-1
TGTGCCTGGAGTGACAGCGAGAACACTGAAGCTTTCTTT
CAWSDSENTEAFF
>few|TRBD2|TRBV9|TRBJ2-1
TGTGCCAGCAGCGTAGAGGGCCTAGCGGGGGTGATCCATGAGCAGTTCTTC
CASSVEGLAGVIHEQFF
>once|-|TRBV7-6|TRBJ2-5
TGTGCCAGCAGCTTGCGTGCGGTCGAGACCCAGTACTTC
CASSLRAVETQYF
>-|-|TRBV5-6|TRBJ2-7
TGTGCCAGCAGCCGCGCCGGGGAAGGGGCCTACGAGCAGTACTTC
CASSRAGEGAYEQYF
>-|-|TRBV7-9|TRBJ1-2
TGTGCCAGCAGCTTAGTGGCAGCCTATGGCTACACCTTC
CASSLVAAYGYTF
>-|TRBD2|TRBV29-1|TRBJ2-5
TGCAGCGTATTTGGGCTAGCGGGGCAAGAGACCCAGTACTTC
CSVFGLAGQETQYF
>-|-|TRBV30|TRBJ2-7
TGTGCCTGGAGTGAGACCGGAGCCTACGAGCAGTACTTC
CAWSETGAYEQYF
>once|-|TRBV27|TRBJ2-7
TGTGCCAGCAGCGACAGAGTTCAATGGGGTGAGCAGTACTTC
CASSDRVQWGEQYF
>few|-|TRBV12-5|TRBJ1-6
TGTGCTAGTCTCCAGGCGGTTAATTCACCCCTCCACTTT
CASLQAVNSPLHF
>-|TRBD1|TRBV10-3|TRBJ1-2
TGTGCCATCAGTGAGTACGGACAGGACTATGGCTACACCTTC
CAISEYGQDYGYTF
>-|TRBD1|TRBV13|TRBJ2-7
TGTGCCAGCAGCTTAACAGGGGGGAACGAGCAGTACTTC
CASSLTGGNEQYF
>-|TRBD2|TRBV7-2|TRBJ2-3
TGTGCCAGCAGCTTAAGGCTAGCGGCTAGCACAGATACGCAGTATTTT
CASSLRLAASTDTQYF
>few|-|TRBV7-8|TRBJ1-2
TGTGCCAGCTCCCCCGTCGGGGGCGCTTATGGCTACACCTTC
CASSPVGGAYGYTF
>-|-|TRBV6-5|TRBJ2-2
TGTGCCAGCAGTTACTTGGGCACCGGGGAGCTGTTTTTT
CASSYLGTGELFF
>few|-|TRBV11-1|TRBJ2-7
TGTGCCAGCAGCTTTCATGCAGGGGAGGGATACGAGCAGTACTTC
CASSFHAGEGYEQYF
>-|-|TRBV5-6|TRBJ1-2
TGTGCCAGCAGCTTGCCTCGCCCAAAGGGGGGCTACACCTTC
CASSLPRPKGGYTF
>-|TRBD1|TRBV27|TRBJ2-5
TGTGCCAGCGCTTCCCGGACAGGGTTTTTGGAGACCCAGTACTTC
CASASRTGFLETQYF
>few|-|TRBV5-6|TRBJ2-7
TGTGCCAGCAGCCTTTACGCCTACGAGCAGTACTTC
CASSLYAYEQYF
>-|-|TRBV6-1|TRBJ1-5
TGTGCCAGCAGTGTAAACAGGGATCAGCCCCAGCATTTT
CASSVNRDQPQHF
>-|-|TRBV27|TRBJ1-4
TGTGCCAGCACCCTCAGGCCGGCAACTAATGAAAAACTGTTTTTT
CASTLRPATNEKLFF
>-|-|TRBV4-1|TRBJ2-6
TGCGCCAGCAGCCAAGGACAGAACTCTGGGGCCAACGTCCTGACTTTC
CASSQGQNSGANVLTF
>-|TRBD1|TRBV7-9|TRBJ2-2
TGTGCCAGAGGGACAGGGTGGACCGGGGAGCTGTTTTTT
CARGTGWTGELFF
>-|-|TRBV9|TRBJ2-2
TGTGCCAGCAGCGTGACAGACCCCACCGGGGAGCTGTTTTTT
CASSVTDPTGELFF
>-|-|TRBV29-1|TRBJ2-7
TGCAGCGTTGAAGATCTGGACAGAGGCTCCTACGAGCAGTACTTC
CSVEDLDRGSYEQYF
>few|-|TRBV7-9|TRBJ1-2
TGTGCCAGCAAGCCACAGGAGGACTATGGCTACACCTTC
CASKPQEDYGYTF
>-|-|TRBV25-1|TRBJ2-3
TGTGCCAGCAGTTTAAATACGCAGTATTTT
CASSLNTQYF
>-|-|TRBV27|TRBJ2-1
TGTGCCAGCAGGGGGCTGAGCTCCTACAATGAGCAGTTCTTC
CASRGLSSYNEQFF
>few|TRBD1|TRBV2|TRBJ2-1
TGTGCCAGCAGTGACCTACAGGGGGGCTACAATGAGCAGTTCTTC
CASSDLQGGYNEQFF
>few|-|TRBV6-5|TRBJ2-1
TGTGCCACCCTGGGCCGCGGCGGATCCTACAATGAGCAGTTCTTC
CATLGRGGSYNEQFF
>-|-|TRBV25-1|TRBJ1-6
TGTGCCAGCAGTGGGGTGGGCGGGAATTCACCCCTCCACTTT
CASSGVGGNSPLHF
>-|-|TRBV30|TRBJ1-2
TGTGCCTGGAGTGCAGTCAACTATGGCTACACCTTC
CAWSAVNYGYTF
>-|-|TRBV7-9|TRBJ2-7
TGTGCCAGCAGCTTAGATGGGGGCCCCTACGAGCAGTACTTC
CASSLDGGPYEQYF